This T cell receptor beta chain was found in a study of regulatory T cells in long-lasting Graves disease. Sequencing libraries for TCR beta were prepared with iRepertoire HTBI primers and Arm-PCR of CDR3 regions. Original analysis: Identified across the samples were some 67 TRBV segments and over 11 TRBJ segments. TCRdb analysed the multiplex PCR reads with MiXCR anew, one entry per CDR3 protein. The V and J calls follow TCRdb's processing rather than the paper's. The data contain 500,000 or so distinct CDR3 sequences, 11% to 15% of them seen just once; the ten biggest clones take up approximately 15%. The table lists this clonotype with a few counts. Germline CDR1 reads MGHRA; CDR2 reads YSYEKL. V dropped 0 bases and J dropped 6 bases, with 6 bases sitting between them. The CDR3 is 12 amino acids. Time point defined: newly diagnosed GD, antithyroid drugs for less than 3 months. Isolated PBMC RNA provided the starting material for the TCR library.

The same data also went into a second study, on T cells in Graves' hyperthyroidism and ophthalmopathy.

The gene calls are TRBV4-1 and TRBJ2-7; the D is unclear. Specimen: peripheral blood mononuclear cells (PBMCs), collected at new diagnosis, from a patient treated with antithyroid drugs. This receptor was taken from a woman between 50 and 59 years old with Graves disease. CDR3 nucleotides: TGCGCCAGCAGCCAAGATTCGGGCGAGCAGTACTTC. Translating it yields CASSQDSGEQYF.